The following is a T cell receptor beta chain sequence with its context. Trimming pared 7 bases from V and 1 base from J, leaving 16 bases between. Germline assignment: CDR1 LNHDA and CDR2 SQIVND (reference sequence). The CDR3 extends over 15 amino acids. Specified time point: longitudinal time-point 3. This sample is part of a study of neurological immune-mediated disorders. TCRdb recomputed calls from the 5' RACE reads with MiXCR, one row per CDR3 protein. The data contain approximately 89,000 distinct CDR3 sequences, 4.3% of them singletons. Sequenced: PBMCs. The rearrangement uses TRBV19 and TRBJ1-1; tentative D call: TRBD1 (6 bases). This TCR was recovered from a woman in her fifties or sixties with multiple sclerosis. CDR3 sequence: CASTSGQNTNTEAFF. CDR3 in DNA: TGTGCCAGTACCTCTGGACAGAATACGAACACTGAAGCTTTCTTT.